These T cell receptor beta chains were read from a single sample in a study of cytomegalovirus exposure and HLA in healthy donors. The repertoire was sequenced with immunoSEQ multiplex PCR; TCRdb's copy has only in-frame clones and lacks some. The sample yields hundreds of thousands of clones, roughly 79% seen once. The sequenced sample consisted of PBMCs. The receptor set was obtained from a man younger than 35 in good health and CMV-seronegative. Each CDR3 is given with its conserved first and last residue. A D gene is named only where the DNA matches it firmly. Some rows have no size entry. The others give once, few or many, or a class for an expanded clone.

>TRBD1|NA|TRBV2|TRBJ1-2
TGTGCCAGCAGTAGCAGGACAGGGGGCGGGGAAGGCTACACCTTC
CASSSRTGGGEGYTF
>TRBD1|NA|TRBV7-9|TRBJ1-5
TGTGCCAGCAGCTTAGACGGACAGGGGGCTCTCAATCAGCCCCAGCATTTT
CASSLDGQGALNQPQHF
>NA|NA|TRBV6-5|TRBJ2-6
TGTGCCAGCAGACTAGCACATGGGGCCAACGTCCTGACTTTC
CASRLAHGANVLTF
>NA|NA|TRBV14|TRBJ1-2
TGTGCCAGCAGCCAAGTCATCGGGGGGCAGTCCGGCTACACCTTC
CASSQVIGGQSGYTF
>TRBD1|NA|TRBV7-2|TRBJ1-6
TGTGCCAGCCTTTCCTCCGGGACAGGGGACTCACCCCTCCACTTT
CASLSSGTGDSPLHF
>NA|NA|TRBV7-3|TRBJ1-2
TGTGCCAGCAGCCTGAACGGGGGGGAGGACTATGGCTACACCTTC
CASSLNGGEDYGYTF
>NA|NA|TRBV7-9|TRBJ2-3
TGTGCCAGCAGCCACACAGATACGCAGTATTTT
CASSHTDTQYF
>TRBD1|few|TRBV6-5|TRBJ2-5
TGTGCCAGCAGTCCAGGACAGGGGGGAGAGACCCAGTACTTC
CASSPGQGGETQYF
>TRBD2|NA|TRBV5-4|TRBJ2-3
TGTGCCAGCAGCTTTCTAGCGGGAGCGGGCTCAGATACGCAGTATTTT
CASSFLAGAGSDTQYF
>TRBD1|NA|TRBV6-4|TRBJ2-2
TGTGCCAGCAGTGGGACAGGGACCACCGGGGAGCTGTTTTTT
CASSGTGTTGELFF
>NA|NA|TRBV5-8|TRBJ1-1
TGTGCCAGCAGCTTGGAACCCGGGGGAGATACGAAAGCTTTCTTT
CASSLEPGGDTKAFF
>NA|NA|TRBV19|TRBJ2-2
TGTGCCAGTAATTGGCAGGGGGTAGCTAGCGTCACCGGGGAGCTGTTTTTT
CASNWQGVASVTGELFF
>TRBD1|NA|TRBV19|TRBJ1-5
TGTGCCAGTAGTCCTACAGGGGGTAATCAGCCCCAGCATTTT
CASSPTGGNQPQHF
>TRBD1|few|TRBV5-6|TRBJ2-6
TGTGCCAGCAGCCCACGACAGGGACGAAGCTCTGGGGCCAACGTCCTGACTTTC
CASSPRQGRSSGANVLTF
>NA|NA|TRBV29-1|TRBJ2-2
TGCAGCGCAGCGACAGCTTCCGGGGAGCTGTTTTTT
CSAATASGELFF
>TRBD2|NA|TRBV27|TRBJ2-3
TGTGCCAGCAGGCCGGGACTAGCGGGGGTCACAGATACGCAGTATTTT
CASRPGLAGVTDTQYF
>NA|NA|TRBV4-2|TRBJ2-7
TGTGCCAGCAGCCGAAATTGGCGGGACGAGCAGTACTTC
CASSRNWRDEQYF
>NA|NA|TRBV13|TRBJ2-7
TGTGCCAGCAGCTTAAAGACATACTGGGACGAGCAGTACTTC
CASSLKTYWDEQYF
>TRBD2|NA|TRBV29-1|TRBJ2-7
TGCAGCGTCCCCCTGACTAGCGGGAGCGGCTACGAGCAGTACTTC
CSVPLTSGSGYEQYF
>NA|NA|TRBV30|TRBJ2-1
TGTGCCTGGAGTAGTAGCGGAGGGAACAATGAGCAGTTCTTC
CAWSSSGGNNEQFF
>TRBD2|NA|TRBV19|TRBJ2-5
TGTGCCACAGGGACTAGCGGGGTGGAGACCCAGTACTTC
CATGTSGVETQYF
>NA|NA|TRBV14|TRBJ2-3
TGTGCCAGCAGCCAACGGCCAGCGGCCACAGATACGCAGTATTTT
CASSQRPAATDTQYF
>NA|NA|TRBV5-3|TRBJ1-5
TGTGCCAGAAGCTTTCTGGACTGGAATAGCAATCAGCCCCAGCATTTT
CARSFLDWNSNQPQHF
>TRBD2|NA|TRBV11-1|TRBJ2-5
TGTGCCAGCAGCTTAAATCTAGCGGGGGGGCAAGAGACCCAGTACTTC
CASSLNLAGGQETQYF
>TRBD2|few|TRBV4-3|TRBJ2-7
TGCGCCAGCAGCCAACTCTCGGGGGGTTCTTGCGAGCAGTACTTC
CASSQLSGGSCEQYF
>NA|few|TRBV4-3|TRBJ2-3
TGCGCCAGCAGCCAAGAAGGGGTAGGGGGCACAGATACGCAGTATTTT
CASSQEGVGGTDTQYF
>NA|few|TRBV7-8|TRBJ1-1
TGTGCCAGCAGCTTAGTGTCAGGGGCGTGGACTGAAGCTTTCTTT
CASSLVSGAWTEAFF
>TRBD1|NA|TRBV27|TRBJ2-7
TGTGCCAGCAGTGTGGGACAGGACTACGAGCAGTACTTC
CASSVGQDYEQYF
>NA|few|TRBV7-9|TRBJ1-4
TGTGCCAGCAGCTTACCCCAGGGGTGGAATGAAAAACTGTTTTTT
CASSLPQGWNEKLFF
>NA|NA|TRBV18|TRBJ1-1
TGTGCCAGCCGTACCGGGGAAGGTGAAGCTTTCTTT
CASRTGEGEAFF
>TRBD1|NA|TRBV11-3|TRBJ2-3
TGTGCCAGCAGCCTTCGGACAGGGGGACCCACAGATACGCAGTATTTT
CASSLRTGGPTDTQYF
>NA|NA|TRBV11-3|TRBJ1-1
TGTGCCAGCAGCCCCCAGGGGCCGGCAGCTTTCTTT
CASSPQGPAAFF
>TRBD2|NA|TRBV11-3|TRBJ2-5
TGTGCCAGCAGCTTAGATCGTCTAGCGGGGGGCCCGGGGGAGACCCAGTACTTC
CASSLDRLAGGPGETQYF
>NA|NA|TRBV6-5|TRBJ1-4
TGTGCCAGCAGTTACGATAGCAATGAAAAACTGTTTTTT
CASSYDSNEKLFF
>TRBD1|NA|TRBV7-7|TRBJ2-1
TGTGCTAGCAGCCGTAGGGACAGGGATGAGCAGTTCTTC
CASSRRDRDEQFF
>TRBD2|NA|TRBV7-2|TRBJ2-3
TGTGCCAGCAGCTCTCCCACTACTAGCGGGGGGGCTCGTGTAGATACGCAGTATTTT
CASSSPTTSGGARVDTQYF
>TRBD1|NA|TRBV13|TRBJ1-1
TGTGCCAGCAGCTTGAACAGGGGAGCCACTGAAGCTTTCTTT
CASSLNRGATEAFF
>TRBD2|NA|TRBV29-1|TRBJ2-1
TGCAGCGTTGAAGATCTCCGAGCGGGGGGGACCCATGAGTTCTTC
CSVEDLRAGGTHEFF
>NA|NA|TRBV13|TRBJ1-4
TGTGCCAGCAGCTTAGGGGACAGACCGATTGAAAAACTGTTTTTT
CASSLGDRPIEKLFF
>NA|few|TRBV7-2|TRBJ2-3
TGTGCCAGCAGCCCTACTAGCACAGATACGCAGTATTTT
CASSPTSTDTQYF
>NA|NA|TRBV2|TRBJ1-1
TGTGCCAGAGGGGTTTTAAGTGGCACTGAAGCTTTCTTT
CARGVLSGTEAFF
>NA|NA|TRBV27|TRBJ1-3
TGTGCCCGTTCTGGAGGGATCGCCTCCTCTGGAAACACCATATATTTT
CARSGGIASSGNTIYF
>TRBD1|NA|TRBV11-2|TRBJ2-1
TGTGCCAGCAGCCCGTTTATGGGACAGGGGGCCCATGAGCAGTTCTTC
CASSPFMGQGAHEQFF
>NA|NA|TRBV13|TRBJ1-1
TGTGCCAGCAGCTCTCGGATCGCGGCGACTGAAGCTTTCTTT
CASSSRIAATEAFF
>TRBD1|few|TRBV25-1|TRBJ1-1
TGTGCCAGCAGTGGCAGACAGGGGGCGACTGAAGCTTTCTTT
CASSGRQGATEAFF
>TRBD2|NA|TRBV19|TRBJ2-1
TGTGCCAGTAGTCCCCGGTCAGCGGGGGTCGGGAATGAGCAGTTCTTC
CASSPRSAGVGNEQFF
>TRBD1|NA|TRBV10-1|TRBJ2-7
TGCGCCAGCATTGTGAGACAGGGGGGTAAAGGCGAGCAGTACTTC
CASIVRQGGKGEQYF
>NA|NA|TRBV6-5|TRBJ2-7
TGTGCCAGCAGTATCCTCCACGAGCAGTACTTC
CASSILHEQYF
>TRBD2|NA|TRBV7-9|TRBJ2-7
TGTGCCAGCAGCTTAGTGGGCCGGGCTAGCGGCCCCTACGAGCAGTACTTC
CASSLVGRASGPYEQYF
>NA|NA|TRBV10-3|TRBJ1-1
TGTGCCATCGGACAAATGAACACTGAAGCTTTCTTT
CAIGQMNTEAFF
>NA|NA|TRBV6-6|TRBJ1-5
TGTGCCAGCAGTTTTTCCCAGGGTGCCCTTGTTCAGCCCCAGCATTTT
CASSFSQGALVQPQHF
>NA|once|TRBV7-8|TRBJ1-5
TGTGCCAGCAGCTTAGGCTCAGGGCTCCAGCCCCAGCATTTT
CASSLGSGLQPQHF
>TRBD1|NA|TRBV13|TRBJ1-1
TGTGCCAGCAGCCTCACACGGACAGGGCTGAACACTGAAGCTTTCTTT
CASSLTRTGLNTEAFF
>NA|NA|TRBV19|TRBJ2-7
TGTGCCAGTAGCTTCCTCACAGGGAACAAAAACGAGCAGTACTTC
CASSFLTGNKNEQYF
>TRBD1|NA|TRBV19|TRBJ2-7
TGTGCCAGTAGTATGGAGACAGGGGCCTCCTACGAGCAGTACTTC
CASSMETGASYEQYF
>NA|NA|TRBV12-5|TRBJ2-5
TGTGCTAGTGGTTTGGTACTGGGAGCGGTCCAAGAGACCCAGTACTTC
CASGLVLGAVQETQYF
>NA|NA|TRBV5-1|TRBJ2-3
TGCGCCAGCAGCCTGACAGCGTCTTTTAGCACAGATACGCAGTATTTT
CASSLTASFSTDTQYF